This entry lists 2 T cell receptor beta chains sequenced from one sample in a study of molecular identifiers for immune sequencing clone quantification. TCRdb used MiXCR to reprocess the PCR reads, holding one entry per CDR3 protein. This sample carries tens of thousands of distinct CDR3 sequences, roughly 18% of them seen once, and the ten largest clones take nearly 1.5%. Sequenced: naive CD8+ T cells from blood, with Jurkat cell RNA spiked in. The sample's subset: FACS-sorted CD8+CD4-CCR7+CD45RA+ naive T cells. The receptor set was obtained from a human donor in good health. Some libraries in this study had Jurkat cell RNA spiked in.

This clonotype was picked up many times. The chain recombines TRBV7-9 with TRBJ2-7; D is ambiguous. Germline CDR1 reads SEHNR; CDR2 reads FQNEAQ (reference sequence). The CDR3 extends over 14 amino acids. Trimming stripped 5 bases from V and 2 bases from J, with 13 bases between. CDR3: CASSPGHTTYEQYF. The CDR3 coding sequence is TGTGCCAGCAGCCCGGGCCACACCACCTACGAGCAGTACTTC. The entire variable domain, with the rest obtained from reference TRBV7-9 and TRBJ2-7, is as follows: DTGVSQNPRHKITKRGQNVTFRCDPISEHNRLYWYRQTLGQGPEFLTYFQNEAQLEKSRLLSDRFSAERPKGSFSTLEIQRTEQGDSAMYLCASSPGHTTYEQYFGPGTRLTVT.

This clonotype showed up just a few times. The V call is TRBV6-5, the J call TRBJ2-7; possible D gene TRBD2, 5 bases. This CDR3 is 14 amino acids long. With 2 bases removed from V and 4 bases from J, the gap between germline ends came to 12 bases. CDR1 and CDR2 (germline): MNHEY, SVGAGI. The CDR3 protein is CASSYTVEGYEQYF. The CDR3, as DNA: TGTGCCAGCAGTTACACCGTTGAGGGATACGAGCAGTACTTC.